The rows below give T cell receptor beta chains drawn from one sample of a study of T-cell reconstitution after alpha-beta-depleted transplantation in children. One entry per CDR3 protein results from TCRdb running MiXCR on the PCR reads. The table lists just over 950,000 distinct CDR3 sequences, roughly 31% of them singletons. This specimen consisted of PBMCs, mostly from graft donor cells, obtained 360 days after TCRalphabeta/CD19-depleted stem cell transplant. The source of these receptors is a boy younger than two who had a stem cell transplant for SCID, so the T cells may come from the graft donor. The CDR3 runs from the conserved cysteine through the conserved F or W. Fields, in order: J gene, V gene, CDR3 protein.

j_call: TRBJ2-5
v_call: TRBV20-1
cdr3_aa: CSARVRMETQYF

j_call: TRBJ2-1
v_call: TRBV10-1
cdr3_aa: CASSEPERHEQFF

j_call: TRBJ2-7
v_call: TRBV6-5
cdr3_aa: CASSYSKGGGVREQYF

j_call: TRBJ2-1
v_call: TRBV7-6
cdr3_aa: CASSFWGRGGHNEQFF

j_call: TRBJ2-3
v_call: TRBV9
cdr3_aa: CASSVGLAGVTQYF

j_call: TRBJ1-2
v_call: TRBV12-3/TRBV12-4
cdr3_aa: CASSLVENGYTF

j_call: TRBJ2-5
v_call: TRBV7-9
cdr3_aa: CASSSTDRDGQETQYF

j_call: TRBJ2-1
v_call: TRBV20-1
cdr3_aa: CSAIRSFKQFF

j_call: TRBJ2-2
v_call: TRBV5-1
cdr3_aa: CASRRQGHNTGELFF

j_call: TRBJ1-4
v_call: TRBV5-1
cdr3_aa: CASSPRPIPQATNEKLFF

j_call: TRBJ1-3
v_call: TRBV7-9
cdr3_aa: CASSLGQTGTGNTIYF

j_call: TRBJ2-7
v_call: TRBV2
cdr3_aa: CASSTTLGSATYEQYF

j_call: TRBJ2-5
v_call: TRBV20-1
cdr3_aa: CSARSSGTGKETQYF

j_call: TRBJ2-5
v_call: TRBV10-3
cdr3_aa: CAISEIREETQYF

j_call: TRBJ1-3
v_call: TRBV4-2
cdr3_aa: CASSQFLVDRALPGNTIYF

j_call: TRBJ1-4
v_call: TRBV12-3/TRBV12-4
cdr3_aa: CASQGTTNEKLFF

j_call: TRBJ2-7
v_call: TRBV28
cdr3_aa: CASSPTAPLVYEQYF

j_call: TRBJ2-3
v_call: TRBV6-1
cdr3_aa: CASSDPRLAGWDTQYF

j_call: TRBJ2-2
v_call: TRBV29-1
cdr3_aa: CSAAGTSGTGELFF

j_call: TRBJ2-5
v_call: TRBV4-2
cdr3_aa: CASSQEGRIQETQYF

j_call: TRBJ2-3
v_call: TRBV4-3
cdr3_aa: CASSQELSDTQYF

j_call: TRBJ1-5
v_call: TRBV6-4
cdr3_aa: CASSVPWQGDYSNQPQHF

j_call: TRBJ1-1
v_call: TRBV6-5
cdr3_aa: CASSYREPGLNTEAFF

j_call: TRBJ2-2
v_call: TRBV12-3/TRBV12-4
cdr3_aa: CASTTGVNTGELFF

j_call: TRBJ1-1
v_call: TRBV27
cdr3_aa: CASSFKGWTEAFF

j_call: TRBJ2-7
v_call: TRBV6-6
cdr3_aa: CASSYTSYEQYF

j_call: TRBJ1-1
v_call: TRBV7-6
cdr3_aa: CASSPHLGNTEAFF

j_call: TRBJ1-4
v_call: TRBV12-3/TRBV12-4
cdr3_aa: CASSTDREGEKLFF

j_call: TRBJ1-1
v_call: TRBV12-3/TRBV12-4
cdr3_aa: CASSFGVAEAFF

j_call: TRBJ1-2
v_call: TRBV29-1
cdr3_aa: CSVTGLPPLNYGYTF

j_call: TRBJ1-4
v_call: TRBV7-9
cdr3_aa: CASSLAKTATNEKLFF

j_call: TRBJ2-1
v_call: TRBV9
cdr3_aa: CASSGSGGAINEQFF

j_call: TRBJ1-5
v_call: TRBV28
cdr3_aa: CASSPPDREGNQPQHF

j_call: TRBJ2-3
v_call: TRBV15
cdr3_aa: CATSRDRGLAGTDTQYF

j_call: TRBJ1-1
v_call: TRBV5-6
cdr3_aa: CASSLKLGGNAEAFF

j_call: TRBJ1-2
v_call: TRBV5-4
cdr3_aa: CASSLVDREYGYTF

j_call: TRBJ2-2
v_call: TRBV7-2
cdr3_aa: CASSLLREHTGELFF

j_call: TRBJ2-7
v_call: TRBV12-3/TRBV12-4
cdr3_aa: CASSSPKGYEQYF

j_call: TRBJ2-7
v_call: TRBV28
cdr3_aa: CASRTRGPYEQYF